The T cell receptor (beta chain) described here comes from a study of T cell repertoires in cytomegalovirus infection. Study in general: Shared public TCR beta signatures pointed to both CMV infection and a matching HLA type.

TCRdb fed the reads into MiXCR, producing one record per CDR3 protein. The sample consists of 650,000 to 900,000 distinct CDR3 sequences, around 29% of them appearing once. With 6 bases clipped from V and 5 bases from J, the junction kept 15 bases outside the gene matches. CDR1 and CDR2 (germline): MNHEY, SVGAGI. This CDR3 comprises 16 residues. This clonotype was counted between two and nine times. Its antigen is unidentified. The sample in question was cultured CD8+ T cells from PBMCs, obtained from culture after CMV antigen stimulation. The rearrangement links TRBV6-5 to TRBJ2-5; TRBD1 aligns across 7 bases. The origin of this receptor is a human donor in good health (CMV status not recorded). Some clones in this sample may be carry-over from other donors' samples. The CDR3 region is CASSEPDRGGQETQYF. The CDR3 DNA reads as TGTGCCAGCAGCGAACCGGACAGAGGGGGACAGGAGACCCAGTACTTC.